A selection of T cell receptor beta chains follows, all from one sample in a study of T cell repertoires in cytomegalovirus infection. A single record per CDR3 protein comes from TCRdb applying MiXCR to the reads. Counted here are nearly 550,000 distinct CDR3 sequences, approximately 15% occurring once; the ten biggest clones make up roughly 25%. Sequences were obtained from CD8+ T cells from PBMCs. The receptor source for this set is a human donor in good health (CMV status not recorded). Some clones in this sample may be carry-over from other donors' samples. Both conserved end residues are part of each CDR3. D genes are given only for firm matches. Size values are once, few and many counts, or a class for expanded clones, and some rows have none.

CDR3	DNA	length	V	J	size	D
CASSLGRGPLDPQHF	TGCGCCAGCAGCTTGGGTCGGGGGCCCCTCGACCCCCAGCATTTT	15	TRBV4-1	TRBJ1-5	few	.
CASSSPLTPGLAVSSYEQYF	TGTGCCAGCAGTTCTCCCCTGACCCCGGGACTAGCGGTGAGCTCCTACGAGCAGTACTTC	20	TRBV28	TRBJ2-7	.	TRBD2
CASSAGAPISYNSPLHF	TGTGCCAGTAGCGCAGGGGCCCCGATCTCCTATAATTCACCCCTCCACTTT	17	TRBV19	TRBJ1-6	many	.
CASSQEGGREYEQYF	TGTGCCAGCAGCCAAGAAGGCGGGAGGGAATACGAGCAGTACTTC	15	TRBV3-1	TRBJ2-7	.	TRBD2
CASSGDPYEQYF	TGTGCCAGCAGTGGGGACCCCTACGAGCAGTACTTC	12	TRBV6-5	TRBJ2-7	many	.
CASSFIDQETQYF	TGTGCCAGCAGTTTTATAGACCAAGAGACCCAGTACTTC	13	TRBV27	TRBJ2-5	few	.
CASSLLLGDTQYF	TGTGCCAGCAGCTTATTGCTGGGCGATACGCAGTATTTT	13	TRBV7-9	TRBJ2-3	few	.
CASSLGLAGPYYNEQFF	TGTGCCAGCAGCTTAGGACTAGCGGGGCCGTATTACAATGAGCAGTTCTTC	17	TRBV7-9	TRBJ2-1	many	TRBD2
CASSIGRGTDAFF	TGTGCCAGCAGCATAGGCAGGGGTACTGATGCTTTCTTT	13	TRBV7-8	TRBJ1-1	.	.
CAWSYSNQPQHF	TGTGCCTGGAGTTATAGCAATCAGCCCCAGCATTTT	12	TRBV30	TRBJ1-5	few	.
CASSLWTDGTEAFF	TGTGCCAGCAGCTTGTGGACGGACGGGACTGAAGCTTTCTTT	14	TRBV11-2	TRBJ1-1	.	.
CATSTRGTDTQYF	TGTGCCACCAGCACCCGAGGGACAGATACGCAGTATTTT	13	TRBV15	TRBJ2-3	few	.
CASSTRQGINQPQHF	TGTGCCAGCAGTACTAGACAGGGGATAAATCAGCCCCAGCATTTT	15	TRBV28	TRBJ1-5	few	TRBD1
CASSVLRGRGLSETQYF	TGTGCCAGCAGTGTTTTGCGCGGCAGGGGGCTGTCAGAGACCCAGTACTTC	17	TRBV6-1	TRBJ2-5	many	TRBD1
CASTFLGGANEKLFF	TGCGCCAGTACGTTTTTAGGGGGTGCTAATGAAAAACTGTTTTTT	15	TRBV4-1	TRBJ1-4	.	.
CASSQDFTGSFTEAFF	TGTGCCAGCAGCCAAGATTTCACAGGGTCATTTACTGAAGCTTTCTTT	16	TRBV4-2	TRBJ1-1	.	.
CASSLIRAAQETQYF	TGTGCCAGCAGCTTAATCAGGGCCGCCCAAGAGACCCAGTACTTC	15	TRBV7-6	TRBJ2-5	many	.
CASSRGGVGEQYF	TGTGCCAGCAGCCGAGGGGGGGTAGGCGAGCAGTACTTC	13	TRBV27	TRBJ2-7	many	.
CASSYSGGGASEQYF	TGTGCCAGCAGTTACTCGGGCGGGGGGGCCTCCGAGCAGTACTTC	15	TRBV6-5	TRBJ2-7	.	TRBD2
CASSYSTGLKETQYF	TGTGCCAGCAGTTACTCGACCGGTCTAAAAGAGACCCAGTACTTC	15	TRBV6-5	TRBJ2-5	many	.
CASSQSLTGSQETQYF	TGTGCCAGCAGCCAAAGTTTGACAGGGTCCCAAGAGACCCAGTACTTC	16	TRBV7-9	TRBJ2-5	many	TRBD1
CASSPPTGTPNTGELFF	TGCGCCAGCAGCCCCCCTACCGGGACGCCGAACACCGGGGAGCTGTTTTTT	17	TRBV5-1	TRBJ2-2	.	.
CASSRVRNTEAFF	TGTGCCAGCAGTAGGGTCAGGAACACTGAAGCTTTCTTT	13	TRBV12-3/TRBV12-4	TRBJ1-1	many	.
CAWSRTGGSEKLFF	TGTGCCTGGAGCAGGACAGGGGGAAGTGAAAAACTGTTTTTT	14	TRBV30	TRBJ1-4	.	TRBD1
CAITTRQGEAFF	TGTGCCATCACCACGAGGCAGGGTGAAGCTTTCTTT	12	TRBV10-3	TRBJ1-1	.	.